These T cell receptor beta chains were read from a single sample in a study of cytomegalovirus exposure and HLA in healthy donors. Libraries were prepared by immunoSEQ multiplex PCR; TCRdb keeps only in-frame clonotypes and omits some of them. The table records approximately 150,000 clones, over 70% of them present only once. Sequencing used PBMCs. All receptors come from a man aged 50-60 years in good health and CMV-seropositive. The conserved cysteine and the conserved F or W are not part of the CDR3 here. Fields, in order: CDR3 length, V gene, J gene, CDR3 protein.

12,TRBV7-2,TRBJ2-7,ASSFETGGYEQY
17,TRBV5-1,TRBJ1-5,ASSLYPVTGIGGDQPQH
13,TRBV6-1,TRBJ1-5,ASSASVHSNQPQH
13,TRBV7-9,TRBJ2-5,ASSPSQGGGETQY
14,TRBV18,TRBJ1-2,ASSPAQGAFFYGYT
13,TRBV28,TRBJ2-7,ASTELAGGQYEQY
9,TRBV10-2,TRBJ1-2,ASGDLLGYT
14,TRBV27,TRBJ1-5,ASSLVGQGGGQPQH
11,TRBV5-1,TRBJ1-1,ASNEGGGTEAF
14,TRBV6-6,TRBJ2-7,ASSVQGAVISYEQY
11,TRBV6-1,TRBJ2-5,ASSLQGQETQY
15,TRBV14,TRBJ2-5,ASSQVANPFSAATQY
13,TRBV6-5,TRBJ2-1,ASNEDRGPYNEQF
12,TRBV5-1,TRBJ2-3,ASKNSGGTDTQY
14,TRBV4-1,TRBJ2-5,ASSRWGGLSVETQY
14,TRBV6-1,TRBJ1-4,ASSEHRDRAYEKLF
10,TRBV6-6,TRBJ1-6,ASSPPGSPLH
10,TRBV2,TRBJ2-3,ASTKAAGEQY
13,TRBV6-1,TRBJ2-5,ASSTSGGAWETQY
13,TRBV2,TRBJ2-5,ASSDPGQVPETQY
13,TRBV7-2,TRBJ2-2,ASSIFGGLAGELF
15,TRBV6-1,TRBJ1-5,ASSEAIGDRSNQPQH
13,TRBV11-2,TRBJ1-2,ASSFRSRANYGYT
13,TRBV29-1,TRBJ2-4,SVEDPRGAKNIQY
12,TRBV7-8,TRBJ1-5,ASSGGGSGQPQH
15,TRBV2,TRBJ2-7,ASSPDRVHGIKREQY
11,TRBV5-4,TRBJ2-5,ASSRDSVETQY
11,TRBV6-5,TRBJ2-7,ASSSRATYEQY
14,TRBV5-1,TRBJ1-3,ASSSTSSGSGNTIY
15,TRBV6-1,TRBJ1-2,ASSEVFTASSDYGYT
10,TRBV11-2,TRBJ1-1,ASSLNRAEAF
10,TRBV7-2,TRBJ2-5,ASSPTKETQY
11,TRBV19,TRBJ1-1,ASSADRRLKAF
13,TRBV28,TRBJ1-2,ASSQMTGHNYGYT
15,TRBV28,TRBJ1-6,ASSPPYSVSYNSPLH
14,TRBV28,TRBJ2-3,ASSSEGVGRADTQY
14,TRBV5-1,TRBJ2-1,ASSLEGRTTYNEQF
12,TRBV6-1,TRBJ1-2,ASSEGGTGYGYT
14,TRBV25-1,TRBJ2-2,ASSAMGGPGTGELF
12,TRBV18,TRBJ1-4,ASSPQGRDEKLF
11,TRBV7-2,TRBJ2-5,ASISGTGETQY
13,TRBV4-1,TRBJ1-5,ASSKDRGRSQPQH
11,TRBV18,TRBJ2-7,ASSPVRVNEQY
11,TRBV6-1,TRBJ1-2,ASKLQGDYGYT
11,TRBV25-1,TRBJ2-1,ASTGGSYNEQF
10,TRBV11-1,TRBJ1-5,ASSSQGGAQH
14,TRBV5-1,TRBJ2-7,ASSTTLAGGPYEQY
14,TRBV7-6,TRBJ2-2,ASSSSGRANTGELF
11,TRBV11-2,TRBJ1-2,ASSLTGAEGYT
12,TRBV5-1,TRBJ1-4,ASSLGQGDEKLF
12,TRBV5-4,TRBJ2-7,ASSQGLPTYEQY
13,TRBV10-3,TRBJ2-7,AISDSNRGSAEQY